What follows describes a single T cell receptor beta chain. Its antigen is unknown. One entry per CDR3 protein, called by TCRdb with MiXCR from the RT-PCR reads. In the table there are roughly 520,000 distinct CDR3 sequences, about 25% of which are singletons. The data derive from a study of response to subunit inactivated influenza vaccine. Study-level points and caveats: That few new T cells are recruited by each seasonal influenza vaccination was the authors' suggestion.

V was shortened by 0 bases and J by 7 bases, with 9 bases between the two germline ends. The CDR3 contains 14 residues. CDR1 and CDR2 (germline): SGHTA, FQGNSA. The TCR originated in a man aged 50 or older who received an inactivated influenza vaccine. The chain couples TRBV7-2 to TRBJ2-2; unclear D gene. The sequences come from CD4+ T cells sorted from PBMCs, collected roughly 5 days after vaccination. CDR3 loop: CASSLAPWIGELFF. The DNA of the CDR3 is TGTGCCAGCAGCTTAGCCCCCTGGATCGGGGAGCTGTTTTTT. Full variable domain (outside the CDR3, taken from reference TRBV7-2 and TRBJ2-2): GAGVSQSPSNKVTEKGKDVELRCDPISGHTALYWYRQSLGQGLEFLIYFQGNSAPDKSGLPSDRFSAERTGGSVSTLTIQRTQQEDSAVYLCASSLAPWIGELFFGEGSRLTVL.